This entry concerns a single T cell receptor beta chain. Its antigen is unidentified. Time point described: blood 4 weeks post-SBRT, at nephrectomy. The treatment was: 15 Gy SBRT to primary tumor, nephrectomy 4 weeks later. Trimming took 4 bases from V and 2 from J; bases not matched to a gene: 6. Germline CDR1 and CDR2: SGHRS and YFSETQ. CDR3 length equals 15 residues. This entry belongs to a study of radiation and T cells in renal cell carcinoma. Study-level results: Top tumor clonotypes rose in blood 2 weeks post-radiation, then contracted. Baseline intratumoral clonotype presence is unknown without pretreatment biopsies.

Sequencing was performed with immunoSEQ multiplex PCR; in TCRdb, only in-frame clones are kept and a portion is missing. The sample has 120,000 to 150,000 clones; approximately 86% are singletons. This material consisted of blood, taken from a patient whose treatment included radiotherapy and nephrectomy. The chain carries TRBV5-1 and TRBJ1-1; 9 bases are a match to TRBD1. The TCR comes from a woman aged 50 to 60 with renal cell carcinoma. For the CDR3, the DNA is TGCGCCAGCAGCCAAACGACAGGGGGAAACACTGAAGCTTTCTTT. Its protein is CASSQTTGGNTEAFF.